This paragraph covers one TCR beta chain sequence. The CDR3 has 16 amino acids. The V gene end was trimmed by 2 bases and the J gene end by 4 bases; junction bases not matched to a gene: 8. The germline CDR1 and CDR2 sequences are SGHDT and YYEEEE. Repertoires were generated with immunoSEQ multiplex PCR, while TCRdb's copy carries only in-frame clones and drops some. This table holds roughly 13,000 clones, roughly four fifths found once. This sample is part of a study of T cell responses to AZD1222 COVID-19 vaccine. The chain combines TRBV5-6 with TRBJ2-2; 7 nucleotides agree with TRBD1. Specimen: peripheral blood, collected 28 days after the second AZD1222 dose. The TCR was taken from an adult who received the AZD1222 COVID-19 vaccine. In DNA form, the CDR3 reads TGTGCCAGCAGCTTTTTCCTGAACAGGGGCACCGGGGAGCTGTTTTTT. Translation: CASSFFLNRGTGELFF.